The present TCR beta chain was sequenced within a study of T cell clones after liver transplantation. Findings and caveats of the study: Donor-reactive sequences fell more than third party-reactive ones, suggesting partial deletion.

Sequencing was performed with immunoSEQ multiplex PCR; in TCRdb, only in-frame clones are kept and a portion is missing. The sample consists of roughly 56,000 clones, over 65% of them appearing once. With respect to this clone: Antigen: not known.

CDR1 SNHLY and CDR2 FYNNEI come from the germline V gene. The V end was cut by 5 bases, the J end by 6 bases, with 19 bases between. This CDR3 region has 15 residues. This sequence originates from a human patient who received a liver transplant. A share of the T cells may be of graft donor origin. Sequenced here: CD4+ T cells from blood, sampled 52 to 60 months after liver transplant. This chain joins TRBV2 and TRBJ1-2; D is possibly TRBD1 (5 bases). In DNA, the CDR3 is TGTGCCAGCAGTAAGACCGGGACCGGCTGGGATGGCTACACCTTC. Amino acids: CASSKTGTGWDGYTF.